Here is one TCR beta chain with its context. Its specificity is not known. This sample was taken from a study of T cell responses to AZD1222 COVID-19 vaccine. Whole-study results and caveats: Reports indicate that nearly half of spike-specific TCRs are directed at unmutated variant regions. Females outnumbered males among donors, who were mostly white British; clonal diversity was possibly underestimated.

Germline assignment: CDR1 MGHDK and CDR2 SYGVNS. The CDR3 length is 16 residues. With V trimmed by 2 bases and J by 2 bases, 2 bases remained unmatched. Sequencing used immunoSEQ multiplex PCR; TCRdb keeps in-frame clones, though not all of them. The table has around 150,000 clones, 94% seen once. The clonotype originates from an adult in good health. The sequences come from peripheral blood, collected on day 0 of AZD1222 vaccination. This rearrangement joins TRBV25-1 to TRBJ1-6; 8 bases match TRBD1. The CDR3, as DNA: TGTGCCAGCAGTGAACAGGGGGCTGCCTATAATTCACCCCTCCACTTT. Translating it yields CASSEQGAAYNSPLHF. Together with reference TRBV25-1 and TRBJ1-6, the CDR3 gives the full variable domain: EADIYQTPRYLVIGTGKKITLECSQTMGHDKMYWYQQDPGMELHLIHYSYGVNSTEKGDLSSESTVSRIRTEHFPLTLESARPSHTSQYLCASSEQGAAYNSPLHFGNGTRLTVT.